The clone carrying this T cell receptor beta chain has just one count. The CDR3 contains 14 residues. CDR1 is GTSNPN, CDR2 SVGIG, per germline (reference sequence). Trimming took 4 bases from V and 4 from J; bases not matched to a gene: 7. TCRdb's table, derived via immunoSEQ multiplex PCR, lists solely in-frame clones and lacks some. The top ten hold approximately 2.5% of the sample, which has around 80,000 clones, around 92% seen once. These data belong to a study of T cell changes during pregnancy in multiple sclerosis. The source is a female donor with multiple sclerosis, enrolled in a pregnancy study. V is TRBV30 and J is TRBJ2-1; TRBD2 matches at 7 bases. Sequences were derived from peripheral blood, sampled before pregnancy. The CDR3 coding sequence is TGTGCCTGGACGCGCGGGAGCGGGTACAATGAGCAGTTCTTC. It codes for CAWTRGSGYNEQFF.